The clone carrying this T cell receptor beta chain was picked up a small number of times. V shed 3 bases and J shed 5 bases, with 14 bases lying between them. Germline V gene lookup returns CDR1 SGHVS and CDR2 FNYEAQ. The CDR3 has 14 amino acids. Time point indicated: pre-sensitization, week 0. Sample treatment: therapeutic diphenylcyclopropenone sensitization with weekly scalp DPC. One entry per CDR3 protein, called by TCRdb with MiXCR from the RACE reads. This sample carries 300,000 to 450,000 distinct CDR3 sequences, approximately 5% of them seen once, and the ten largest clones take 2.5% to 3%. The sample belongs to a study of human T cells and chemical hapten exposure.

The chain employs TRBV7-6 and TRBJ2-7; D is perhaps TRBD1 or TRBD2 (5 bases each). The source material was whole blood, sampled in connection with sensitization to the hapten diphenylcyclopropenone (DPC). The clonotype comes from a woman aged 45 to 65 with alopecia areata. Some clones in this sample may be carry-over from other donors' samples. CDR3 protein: CASSFGADSNEQYF. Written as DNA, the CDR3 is TGTGCCAGCAGCTTCGGGGCGGATTCCAACGAGCAGTACTTC.